Included here is one T cell receptor beta chain sequence, with context. The junction departs from the called germline gene at one end, perhaps through a read error. Time point in this sample: newly diagnosed GD, antithyroid drugs for less than 3 months. Scientists built the TCR library using RNA that was extracted from PBMCs. The entry originates in a study of regulatory T cells in long-lasting Graves disease. This CDR3 has 16 amino acids. Building the TCR beta libraries relied on iRepertoire HTBI primers, and CDR3 regions underwent Arm-PCR. TCRdb re-called the multiplex PCR reads through MiXCR, storing one row per CDR3 protein. The table lists 350,000 to 400,000 distinct CDR3 sequences, roughly 16% of them singletons. The same data also went into a second study, on T cells in Graves' hyperthyroidism and ophthalmopathy. That work adds: Over 18 months, lack of ophthalmopathy progression marked Graves' hyperthyroidism as stable.

The sample in question was peripheral blood mononuclear cells (PBMCs), obtained at new diagnosis, from a patient treated with antithyroid drugs. This rearrangement joins TRBV12-3 or TRBV12-4 to TRBJ2-6, with D uncertain. The receptor comes from a woman under 30 with Graves disease. CDR3 in amino acids: CASSLDSLSGANVLTF. The CDR3 DNA reads as TGTGCCAGCAGCTTAGACTCGCTCTCTGGGGCCAACGTCCTGACTTTC.